One sample yielded the 29 T cell receptor beta chains listed below, sequenced in a study of T cell responses to AZD1222 COVID-19 vaccine. Generated by immunoSEQ multiplex PCR, the TCRdb table keeps only in-frame clones and is missing some. This sample yields 100,000 to 130,000 clones, of which roughly 90% are seen a single time; approximately 9.3% belongs to the top ten. The source material was peripheral blood, sampled 28 days after the second AZD1222 dose. These receptors all stem from an adult who received the AZD1222 COVID-19 vaccine.

The chain carries TRBV4-1 and TRBJ1-2, with D uncertain. Looked up from germline, CDR1 is MGHRA and CDR2 is YSYEKL. The CDR3 covers 13 residues. Trimming left V 0 bases short and J 8 bases short, with 10 bases between. The DNA of the CDR3 is TGCGCCAGCAGCCAAGAAGTCGGCGGGGGCTACACCTTC. Translated: CASSQEVGGGYTF.

This chain connects TRBV24-1 to TRBJ2-1, with a tentative D call TRBD1 (5 bases). CDR1 KGHDR and CDR2 SFDVKD come from the germline V gene. The CDR3 sequence is 13 residues long. V was pared by 5 bases and J by 6 bases, with 10 bases between. The CDR3 DNA reads as TGTGCCACCAGTGGCCAGGGTGGCAATGAGCAGTTCTTC. Amino acid sequence: CATSGQGGNEQFF.

The chain couples TRBV30 to TRBJ2-7, with a possible D match to TRBD1 (6 bases). CDR3 length equals 13 residues. Germline V lookup: CDR1 GTSNPN, CDR2 SVGIG (reference sequence). Trimming took off 6 bases at V and 2 bases at J, with 14 bases between the two ends. The CDR3 DNA sequence: TGTGCCTGCGAGGAACAGGGACCCTACGAGCAGTACTTC. Protein product: CACEEQGPYEQYF.

The chain links TRBV29-1 to TRBJ1-1, with 10 bases fitting TRBD1. This CDR3 spans 13 amino acids. Losses at the gene ends were 6 bases for V and 3 bases for J; bases not matched to a gene: 4. Germline loops: CDR1 SQVTM, CDR2 ANQGSEA. The CDR3 region is CSVTGGQDTEAFF. The DNA for the CDR3 is TGCAGCGTGACAGGGGGCCAAGACACTGAAGCTTTCTTT.

The chain links TRBV11-2 to TRBJ2-3, with 13 bases identical to TRBD2. The germline V gene has CDR1 SGHAT and CDR2 FQNNGV. The CDR3 covers 17 residues. Trimming cost V 4 bases and J 4 bases; bases outside gene matches: 8. DNA for the CDR3: TGTGCCAGCAGCTGGCCACTAGCGGGGGGGCCGGCAGATACGCAGTATTTT. Translated: CASSWPLAGGPADTQYF. The full variable domain, with the rest looked up from reference TRBV11-2 and TRBJ2-3, is EAGVAQSPRYKIIEKRQSVAFWCNPISGHATLYWYQQILGQGPKLLIQFQNNGVVDDSQLPKDRFSAERLKGVDSTLKIQPAKLEDSAVYLCASSWPLAGGPADTQYFGPGTRLTVL.

V gene TRBV4-3 combines with J gene TRBJ2-7; D may be TRBD1 (5 bases). This CDR3 comprises 15 residues. V was pared by 4 bases and J by 6 bases, with 19 bases between. Germline loops: CDR1 LGHNA, CDR2 YSLEER. The CDR3: CASSLRPGLAGEQYF. The CDR3 DNA is TGCGCCAGCAGCCTACGGCCAGGGTTAGCAGGCGAGCAGTACTTC.

CDR3 sequence (DNA): TGTGCCAGCAGTGAATGGGGACAGGCTCGTGAGCAGTACTTC. Amino acid sequence: CASSEWGQAREQYF. The V gene is TRBV25-1, the J gene TRBJ2-7; 8 bases are a match to TRBD1. Germline V lookup: CDR1 MGHDK, CDR2 SYGVNS. The junction had 6 bases not matched to a gene; V was cut back by 1 base and J by 7 bases. The CDR3 consists of 14 residues.

The chain is built from TRBV29-1 and TRBJ1-2; D possibly corresponds to TRBD1 (5 bases). V lost 7 bases and J 4 bases, leaving 16 bases between the germline ends. This CDR3 region has 13 residues. Germline loops: CDR1 SQVTM, CDR2 ANQGSEA. DNA of the CDR3: TGCAGCGCCGAAATAGAGGGACCCTATGGCTACACCTTC. This encodes CSAEIEGPYGYTF.

V usage is TRBV24-1 and J usage is TRBJ1-2, with 10 bases aligning to TRBD1. Germline V lookup: CDR1 KGHDR, CDR2 SFDVKD. The CDR3 is made up of 16 amino acids. The V and J ends lost 3 bases and 8 bases, in that order; junction bases with no gene match: 11. The CDR3 DNA sequence: TGTGCCACCAGTGATCTGGGGACAGGGGCGAGGGAAGGCTACACCTTC. Translating gives CATSDLGTGAREGYTF.

The chain uses TRBV19 and TRBJ1-2; a weak D match, TRBD1 (6 bases). The germline V and J ends were trimmed by 5 bases and 5 bases, with 9 bases remaining between them. The CDR3 is 12 amino acids. Germline V gene sequence: CDR1 LNHDA, CDR2 SQIVND (reference sequence). The CDR3 coding sequence is TGTGCCAGTAGTGAACAGGGATATGGCTACACCTTC. Translation: CASSEQGYGYTF.

The CDR3 sequence is CASRDAGDNQPQHF. The CDR3, as DNA: TGTGCCAGCAGGGACGCCGGGGACAATCAGCCCCAGCATTTT. This chain joins TRBV27 and TRBJ1-5; D remains unclear. CDR3 length equals 14 residues. The germline V gene has CDR1 MNHEY and CDR2 SMNVEV (reference sequence). V lost 6 bases to trimming and J lost 3 bases, with 12 bases between them.

The chain joins TRBV11-2 to TRBJ2-2; TRBD2 agrees at 12 bases. CDR3 length: 18 amino acids. Germline CDR1 and CDR2: SGHAT and FQNNGV. V lost 4 bases, J lost 4 bases, and 10 bases stayed unmatched. CDR3 loop: CASSSTSSGRAVTGELFF. The CDR3 DNA is TGTGCCAGCAGCTCTACCTCTAGCGGGAGGGCTGTCACCGGGGAGCTGTTTTTT.

The chain joins TRBV6-4 to TRBJ2-4; D is possibly TRBD1 or TRBD2 (6 bases each). The CDR3 is 14 amino acids. Trimming stripped 6 bases from V and 9 bases from J, with 18 bases between. Looked up from germline, CDR1 is MRHNA and CDR2 is SNTAGT. The CDR3 nucleotides read TGTGCCAGCAGCGAAAACCAGGGGACTGGCATTCAGTACTTC. Translating it yields CASSENQGTGIQYF.

This chain links TRBV4-2 with TRBJ2-7; 9 bases line up with TRBD2. The CDR3 has 15 residues. J gave up 6 bases and V 2 bases, and 8 bases lay outside the gene matches. Germline CDR1 is LGHNA and CDR2 is YNFKEQ. The CDR3 sequence is CASSQKTGTSREQYF. In nucleotides, the CDR3 is TGTGCCAGCAGCCAAAAAACCGGGACTAGCCGCGAGCAGTACTTC.

The V call is TRBV5-1, the J call TRBJ1-2, with D uncertain. V was trimmed by 3 bases and J by 2 bases, leaving 14 bases between them. The CDR3 has 15 amino acids. CDR1 is SGHRS and CDR2 is YFSETQ in the germline V gene. Here the CDR3 DNA reads TGCGCCAGCAGCTCTCTAGCTCGGGAAAACTATGGCTACACCTTC. Its protein is CASSSLARENYGYTF. The full variable domain, its missing parts supplied by reference TRBV5-1 and TRBJ1-2, is KAGVTQTPRYLIKTRGQQVTLSCSPISGHRSVSWYQQTPGQGLQFLFEYFSETQRNKGNFPGRFSGRQFSNSRSEMNVSTLELGDSALYLCASSSLARENYGYTFGSGTRLTVV.

CDR3 coding DNA: TGTGCCAGCAGCTGGAACACCGGGGAGCTGTTTTTT. It is translated as CASSWNTGELFF. The chain recombines TRBV12-3 or TRBV12-4 with TRBJ2-2; D gene uncertain. V lost 6 bases and J 1 base, leaving 3 bases between the germline ends. This CDR3 has 12 amino acids.

The rearrangement uses TRBV28 and TRBJ1-5; D ambiguous. Trimming stripped 3 bases from V and 7 bases from J, with 7 bases between. The CDR3 totals 12 residues. Germline V CDR1 and CDR2: MDHEN, SYDVKM. CDR3 amino acids: CASSFKRQPQHF. CDR3 in DNA: TGTGCCAGCAGTTTTAAGAGACAGCCCCAGCATTTT.

The V gene is TRBV5-1, the J gene TRBJ1-6; a possible D gene is TRBD1 (5 bases). The CDR3 contains 14 residues. CDR1 SGHRS and CDR2 YFSETQ come from the germline V gene. V lost 5 bases, J lost 7 bases, and 13 bases lay in between. CDR3 in DNA: TGCGCCAGCAGTTCCACGGGACCCAATTCACCCCTCCACTTT. This translates into CASSSTGPNSPLHF. The full variable domain, in which reference TRBV5-1 and TRBJ1-6 provide the parts outside the CDR3, is KAGVTQTPRYLIKTRGQQVTLSCSPISGHRSVSWYQQTPGQGLQFLFEYFSETQRNKGNFPGRFSGRQFSNSRSEMNVSTLELGDSALYLCASSSTGPNSPLHFGNGTRLTVT.

V is TRBV6-5 and J is TRBJ2-7; the D gene is possibly TRBD2 (5 bases). Trimming stripped 8 bases from V and 0 bases from J, with 11 bases between. The CDR3 covers 13 residues. Germline V gene lookup returns CDR1 MNHEY and CDR2 SVGAGI. The CDR3 nucleotides read TGTGCCAGCGTCGCCGGAGGCTCCTACGAGCAGTACTTC. Translated: CASVAGGSYEQYF.

The V call is TRBV19, the J call TRBJ1-1, with D uncertain. V lost 3 bases, J lost 5 bases, and 13 bases lay in between. CDR1 LNHDA and CDR2 SQIVND come from the germline V gene (reference sequence). The CDR3 consists of 14 residues. The CDR3 DNA is TGTGCCAGTAGTATGGGCCACACTCTGACTGAAGCTTTCTTT. Translating it yields CASSMGHTLTEAFF.

The V call is TRBV6-4, the J call TRBJ2-7, with TRBD2 identical over 10 bases. CDR1 is MRHNA, CDR2 SNTAGT, per germline. The J segment lost 3 bases and the V segment lost 2 bases, leaving 4 bases of the junction unmatched. This CDR3 region has 15 residues. DNA of the CDR3: TGTGCCAGCAGTGACCCACTAGCGGGACTCTACGAGCAGTACTTC. This translates into CASSDPLAGLYEQYF.

The chain employs TRBV5-4 and TRBJ2-7; 8 nucleotides match TRBD1. Germline assignment: CDR1 SGHNT and CDR2 YYREEE (reference sequence). The CDR3 has 16 amino acids. The ends lost 2 bases at V and 4 bases at J; junction bases unmatched: 11. CDR3 sequence reads: CASSFPQGVPPYEQYF. In nucleotides, the CDR3 is TGTGCCAGCAGCTTCCCACAGGGGGTCCCTCCTTACGAGCAGTACTTC.

This clone came up once. CDR3 loop: CASSLISGWTGELFF. CDR3 coding DNA: TGTGCCAGCAGCTTAATATCAGGGTGGACCGGGGAGCTGTTTTTT. This chain links TRBV13 with TRBJ2-2; maybe TRBD1 (5 bases). From germline, CDR1 is PRHDT and CDR2 FYEKMQ (reference sequence). With 2 bases removed from V and 5 bases from J, the gap between germline ends came to 12 bases. This CDR3 region has 15 residues.

The V gene is TRBV7-9, the J gene TRBJ1-4; tentative D call: TRBD1 (5 bases). CDR3 length: 16 amino acids. V dropped 2 bases and J dropped 0 bases, with 10 bases sitting between them. CDR1 is SEHNR, CDR2 FQNEAQ, per germline (reference sequence). As DNA, the CDR3 is TGTGCCAGCAGCTTATTTGGGGGAACAACTAATGAAAAACTGTTTTTT. Translated: CASSLFGGTTNEKLFF.

The chain carries TRBV18 and TRBJ1-2, with 8 bases aligning to TRBD1. CDR1 and CDR2 (germline): KGHSH, LQKENI. V shed 8 bases and J 7 bases; nucleotides not matched to a gene: 12. The CDR3 runs to 14 residues. CDR3 nucleotide sequence: TGTGCCAGCGGCACGGGACAGGCGGCGGGTGGCTACACCTTC. Amino acids: CASGTGQAAGGYTF. Supplemented by reference TRBV18 and TRBJ1-2, the full variable domain reads NAGVMQNPRHLVRRRGQEARLRCSPMKGHSHVYWYRQLPEEGLKFMVYLQKENIIDESGMPKERFSAEFPKEGPSILRIQQVVRGDSAAYFCASGTGQAAGGYTFGSGTRLTVV.

The chain uses TRBV5-5 and TRBJ1-1; 9 positions agree with TRBD1. J lost 2 bases, V lost 4 bases, and 6 bases had no gene match. Germline loops: CDR1 SGHKS, CDR2 YYEKEE (reference sequence). The CDR3 length is 15 residues. The CDR3 spells CASSPGQGTNTEAFF. As DNA, the CDR3 is TGTGCCAGCAGCCCCGGACAGGGGACTAACACTGAAGCTTTCTTT.

A few counts support this clone. The chain couples TRBV5-4 to TRBJ2-7; TRBD1 aligns across 7 bases. V dropped 5 bases and J dropped 3; count of bases not matched to a gene: 5. The CDR3 sequence is 13 residues long. Germline CDR1 and CDR2: SGHNT and YYREEE (reference sequence). The CDR3 loop is CASSRNRGYEQYF. For the CDR3, the DNA is TGTGCCAGCAGTCGAAACAGGGGCTACGAGCAGTACTTC.

J is TRBJ2-6 and V is TRBV3-1 (or the pseudogene TRBV3-2); 7 nucleotides match TRBD1. Trimming removed 2 bases from V and 2 bases from J; junction bases left unmatched: 12. CDR3 length equals 19 residues. Germline CDR1 and CDR2: LGHDT and YNNKEL (reference sequence). CDR3 amino acids: CASSQSLRTGKAGANVLTF. Here the CDR3 DNA reads TGTGCCAGCAGCCAATCACTCCGGACAGGTAAAGCTGGGGCCAACGTCCTGACTTTC.

The chain has TRBV12-3 or TRBV12-4 and TRBJ2-1; no firm D call. This CDR3 is built from 11 residues. V was cut by 8 bases and J by 2 bases, with 4 bases left in between. The CDR3, as DNA: TGTGCCAGCGGGCCCTACAATGAGCAGTTCTTC. Translated: CASGPYNEQFF.